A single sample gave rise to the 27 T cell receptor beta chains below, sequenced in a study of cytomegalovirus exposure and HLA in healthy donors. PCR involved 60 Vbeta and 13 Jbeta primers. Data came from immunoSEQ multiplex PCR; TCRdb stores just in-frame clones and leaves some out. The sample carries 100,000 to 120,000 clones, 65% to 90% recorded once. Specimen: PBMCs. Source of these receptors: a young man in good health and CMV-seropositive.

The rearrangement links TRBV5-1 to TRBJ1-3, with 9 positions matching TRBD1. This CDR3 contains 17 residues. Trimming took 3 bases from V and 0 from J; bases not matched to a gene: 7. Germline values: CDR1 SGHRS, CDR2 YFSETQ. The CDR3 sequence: CASSWGQGTYSGNTIYF. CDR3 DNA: TGCGCCAGCAGCTGGGGACAGGGAACCTACTCTGGAAACACCATATATTTT. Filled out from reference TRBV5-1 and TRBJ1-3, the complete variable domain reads KAGVTQTPRYLIKTRGQQVTLSCSPISGHRSVSWYQQTPGQGLQFLFEYFSETQRNKGNFPGRFSGRQFSNSRSEMNVSTLELGDSALYLCASSWGQGTYSGNTIYFGEGSWLTVV.

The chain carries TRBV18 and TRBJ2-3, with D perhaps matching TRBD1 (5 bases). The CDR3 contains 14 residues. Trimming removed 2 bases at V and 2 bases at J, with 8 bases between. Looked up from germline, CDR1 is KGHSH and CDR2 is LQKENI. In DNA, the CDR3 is TGTGCCAGCTCACCAAGGACACACACAGATACGCAGTATTTT. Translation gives CASSPRTHTDTQYF.

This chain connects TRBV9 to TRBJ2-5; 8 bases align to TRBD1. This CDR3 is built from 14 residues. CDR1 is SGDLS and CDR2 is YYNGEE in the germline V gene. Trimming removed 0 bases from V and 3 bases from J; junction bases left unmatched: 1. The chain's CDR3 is CASSVGQGKETQYF. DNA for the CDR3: TGTGCCAGCAGCGTAGGACAGGGGAAAGAGACCCAGTACTTC.

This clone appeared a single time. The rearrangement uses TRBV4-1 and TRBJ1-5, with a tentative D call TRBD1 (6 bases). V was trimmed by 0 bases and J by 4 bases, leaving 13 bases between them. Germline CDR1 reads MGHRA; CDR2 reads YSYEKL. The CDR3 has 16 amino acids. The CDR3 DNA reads TGCGCCAGCAGCCAAGATCAGGGGACCCTGAATCAGCCCCAGCATTTT. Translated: CASSQDQGTLNQPQHF.

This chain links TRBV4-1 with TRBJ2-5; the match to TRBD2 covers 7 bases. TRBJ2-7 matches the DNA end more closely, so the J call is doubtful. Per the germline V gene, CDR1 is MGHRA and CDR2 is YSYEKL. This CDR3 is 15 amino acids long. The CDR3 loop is CASSQEGGENYEQYF. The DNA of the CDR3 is TGCGCCAGCAGCCAAGAGGGAGGGGAGAACTACGAGCAGTACTTC.

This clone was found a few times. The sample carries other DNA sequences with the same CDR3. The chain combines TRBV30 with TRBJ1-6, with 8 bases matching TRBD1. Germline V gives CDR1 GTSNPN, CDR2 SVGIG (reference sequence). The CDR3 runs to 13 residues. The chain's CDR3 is CAWGRQGSSPLHF. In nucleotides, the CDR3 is TGTGCTTGGGGAAGACAGGGGAGTTCACCCCTCCACTTT.

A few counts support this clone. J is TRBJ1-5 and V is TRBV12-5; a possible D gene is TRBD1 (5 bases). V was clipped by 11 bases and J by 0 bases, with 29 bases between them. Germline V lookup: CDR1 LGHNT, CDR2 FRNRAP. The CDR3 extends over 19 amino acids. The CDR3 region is CARRVKPALGPDSNQPQHF. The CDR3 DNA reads TGTGCTCGGAGGGTTAAACCGGCGTTGGGGCCTGATAGCAATCAGCCCCAGCATTTT. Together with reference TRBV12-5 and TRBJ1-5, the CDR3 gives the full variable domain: DARVTQTPRHKVTEMGQEVTMRCQPILGHNTVFWYRQTMMQGLELLAYFRNRAPLDDSGMPKDRFSAEMPDATLATLKIQPSEPRDSAVYFCARRVKPALGPDSNQPQHFGDGTRLSIL.

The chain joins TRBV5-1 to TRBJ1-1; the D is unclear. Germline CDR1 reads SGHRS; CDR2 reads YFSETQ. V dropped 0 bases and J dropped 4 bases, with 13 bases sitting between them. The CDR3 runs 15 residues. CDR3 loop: CASSLVGGEGTEAFF. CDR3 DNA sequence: TGCGCCAGCAGCTTGGTTGGTGGGGAGGGCACTGAAGCTTTCTTT.

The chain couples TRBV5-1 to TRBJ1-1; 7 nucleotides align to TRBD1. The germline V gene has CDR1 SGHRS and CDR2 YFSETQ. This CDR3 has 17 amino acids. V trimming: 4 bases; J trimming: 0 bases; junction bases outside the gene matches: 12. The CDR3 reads CASSRTGQTNLNTEAFF. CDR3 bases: TGCGCCAGCAGCCGGACGGGACAGACGAACTTGAACACTGAAGCTTTCTTT. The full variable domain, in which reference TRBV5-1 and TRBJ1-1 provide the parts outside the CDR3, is KAGVTQTPRYLIKTRGQQVTLSCSPISGHRSVSWYQQTPGQGLQFLFEYFSETQRNKGNFPGRFSGRQFSNSRSEMNVSTLELGDSALYLCASSRTGQTNLNTEAFFGQGTRLTVV.

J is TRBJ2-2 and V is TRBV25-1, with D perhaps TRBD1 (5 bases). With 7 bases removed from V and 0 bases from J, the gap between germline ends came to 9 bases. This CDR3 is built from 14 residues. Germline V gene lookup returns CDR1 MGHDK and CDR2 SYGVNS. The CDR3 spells CASIDRANTGELFF. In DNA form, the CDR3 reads TGTGCCAGCATAGACAGAGCGAACACCGGGGAGCTGTTTTTT. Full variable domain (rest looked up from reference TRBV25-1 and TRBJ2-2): EADIYQTPRYLVIGTGKKITLECSQTMGHDKMYWYQQDPGMELHLIHYSYGVNSTEKGDLSSESTVSRIRTEHFPLTLESARPSHTSQYLCASIDRANTGELFFGEGSRLTVL.

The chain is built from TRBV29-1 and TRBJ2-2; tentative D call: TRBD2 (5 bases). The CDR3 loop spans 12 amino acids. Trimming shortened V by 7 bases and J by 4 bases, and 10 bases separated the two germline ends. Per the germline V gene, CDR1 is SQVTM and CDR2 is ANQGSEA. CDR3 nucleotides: TGCAGCGGGACTGAGGCCACCGGGGAGCTGTTTTTT. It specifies CSGTEATGELFF.

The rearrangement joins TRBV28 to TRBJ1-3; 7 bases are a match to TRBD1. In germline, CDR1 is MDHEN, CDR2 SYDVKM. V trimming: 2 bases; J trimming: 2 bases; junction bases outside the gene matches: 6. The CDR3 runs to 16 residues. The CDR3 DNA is TGTGCCAGCAGTTTACTCGGGACAGACACTGGAAACACCATATATTTT. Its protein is CASSLLGTDTGNTIYF. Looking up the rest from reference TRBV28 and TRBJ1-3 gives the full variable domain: DVKVTQSSRYLVKRTGEKVFLECVQDMDHENMFWYRQDPGLGLRLIYFSYDVKMKEKGDIPEGYSVSREKKERFSLILESASTNQTSMYLCASSLLGTDTGNTIYFGEGSWLTVV.

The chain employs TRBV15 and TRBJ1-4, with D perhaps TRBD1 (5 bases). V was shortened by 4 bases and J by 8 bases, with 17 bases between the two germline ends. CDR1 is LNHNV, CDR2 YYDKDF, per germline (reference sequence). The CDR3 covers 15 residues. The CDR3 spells CATSKAPQGLEKLFF. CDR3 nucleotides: TGTGCCACCAGCAAGGCTCCTCAGGGATTAGAAAAACTGTTTTTT.

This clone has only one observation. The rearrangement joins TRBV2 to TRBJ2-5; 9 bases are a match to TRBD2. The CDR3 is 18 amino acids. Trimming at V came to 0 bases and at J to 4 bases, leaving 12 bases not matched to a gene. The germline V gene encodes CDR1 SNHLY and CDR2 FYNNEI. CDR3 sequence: CASSEARLAGFSRETQYF. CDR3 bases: TGTGCCAGCAGTGAAGCGCGGCTAGCGGGGTTCTCTAGAGAGACCCAGTACTTC.

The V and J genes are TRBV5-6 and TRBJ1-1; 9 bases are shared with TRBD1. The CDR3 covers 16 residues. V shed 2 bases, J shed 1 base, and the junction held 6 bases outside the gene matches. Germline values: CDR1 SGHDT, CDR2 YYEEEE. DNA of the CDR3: TGTGCCAGCAGCTTACTACAGGGGGCGGGGAACACTGAAGCTTTCTTT. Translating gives CASSLLQGAGNTEAFF.

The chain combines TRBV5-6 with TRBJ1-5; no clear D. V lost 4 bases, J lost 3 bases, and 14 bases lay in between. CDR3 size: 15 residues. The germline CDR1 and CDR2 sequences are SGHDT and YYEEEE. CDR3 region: CASSPRQVYNQPQHF. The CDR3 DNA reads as TGTGCCAGCAGCCCCCGGCAGGTCTACAATCAGCCCCAGCATTTT.

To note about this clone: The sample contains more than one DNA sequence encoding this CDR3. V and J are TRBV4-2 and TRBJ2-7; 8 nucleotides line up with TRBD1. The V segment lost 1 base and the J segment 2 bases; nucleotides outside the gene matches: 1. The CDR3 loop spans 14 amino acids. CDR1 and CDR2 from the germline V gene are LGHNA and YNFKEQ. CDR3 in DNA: TGTGCCAGCAGCCAAGGACAGGGGACCTACGAGCAGTACTTC. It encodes CASSQGQGTYEQYF.

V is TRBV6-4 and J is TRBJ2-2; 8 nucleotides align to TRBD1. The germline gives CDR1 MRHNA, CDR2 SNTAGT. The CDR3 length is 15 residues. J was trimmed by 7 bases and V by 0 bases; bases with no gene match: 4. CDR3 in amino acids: CASSDSDRAFGELFF. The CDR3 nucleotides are TGTGCCAGCAGTGACTCGGACAGGGCCTTCGGGGAGCTGTTTTTT.

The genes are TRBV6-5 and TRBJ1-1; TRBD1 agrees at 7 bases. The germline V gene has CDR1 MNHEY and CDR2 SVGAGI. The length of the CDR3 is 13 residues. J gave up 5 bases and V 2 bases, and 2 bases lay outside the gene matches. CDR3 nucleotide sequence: TGTGCCAGCAGTTACACGACAGGGACTGAAGCTTTCTTT. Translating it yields CASSYTTGTEAFF.

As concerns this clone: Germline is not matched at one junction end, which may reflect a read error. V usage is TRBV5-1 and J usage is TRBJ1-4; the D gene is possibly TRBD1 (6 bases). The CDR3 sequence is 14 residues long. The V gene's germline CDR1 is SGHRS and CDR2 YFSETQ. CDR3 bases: TGCGCCAGCAGCTTGGAAGGGGGACATGAAAAACTGCTTTTT. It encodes CASSLEGGHEKLLF.

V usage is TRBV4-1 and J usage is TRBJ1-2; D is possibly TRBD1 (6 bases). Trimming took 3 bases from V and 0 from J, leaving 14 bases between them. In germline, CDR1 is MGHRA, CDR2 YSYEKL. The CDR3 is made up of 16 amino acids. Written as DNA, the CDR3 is TGCGCCAGCAGCCAGCCCCGGGACACCCCTAACTATGGCTACACCTTC. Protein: CASSQPRDTPNYGYTF.

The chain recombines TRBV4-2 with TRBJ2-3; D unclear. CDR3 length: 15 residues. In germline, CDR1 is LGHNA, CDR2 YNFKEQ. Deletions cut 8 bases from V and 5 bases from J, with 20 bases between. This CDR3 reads CASCMGNFGIDTQYF. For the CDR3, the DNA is TGTGCCAGCTGCATGGGCAACTTTGGAATAGATACGCAGTATTTT.

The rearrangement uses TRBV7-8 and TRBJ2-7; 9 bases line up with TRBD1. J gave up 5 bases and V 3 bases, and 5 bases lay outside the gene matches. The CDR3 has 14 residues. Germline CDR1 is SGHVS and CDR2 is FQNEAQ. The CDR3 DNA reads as TGTGCCAGCAGCTTCACCGGGACAGGGAACGAGCAGTACTTC. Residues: CASSFTGTGNEQYF.

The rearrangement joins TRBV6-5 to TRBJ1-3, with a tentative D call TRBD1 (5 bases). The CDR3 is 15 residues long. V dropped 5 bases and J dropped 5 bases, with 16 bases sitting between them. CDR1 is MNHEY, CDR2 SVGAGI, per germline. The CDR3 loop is CASSGVGGKRNTIYF. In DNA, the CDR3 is TGTGCCAGCAGTGGAGTCGGGGGGAAGAGAAACACCATATATTTT.

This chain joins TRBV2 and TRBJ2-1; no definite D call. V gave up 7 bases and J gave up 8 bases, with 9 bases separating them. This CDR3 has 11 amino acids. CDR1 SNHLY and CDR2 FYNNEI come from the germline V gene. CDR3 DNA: TGTGCCAGCAATATTGAGGATGAGCAGTTCTTC. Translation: CASNIEDEQFF.

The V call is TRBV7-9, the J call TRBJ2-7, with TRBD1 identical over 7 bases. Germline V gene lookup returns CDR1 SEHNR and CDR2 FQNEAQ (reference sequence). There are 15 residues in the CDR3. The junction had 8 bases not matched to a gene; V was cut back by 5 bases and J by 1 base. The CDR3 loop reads CASSPQTGISYEQYF. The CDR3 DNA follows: TGTGCCAGCAGCCCCCAGACAGGGATATCCTACGAGCAGTACTTC.

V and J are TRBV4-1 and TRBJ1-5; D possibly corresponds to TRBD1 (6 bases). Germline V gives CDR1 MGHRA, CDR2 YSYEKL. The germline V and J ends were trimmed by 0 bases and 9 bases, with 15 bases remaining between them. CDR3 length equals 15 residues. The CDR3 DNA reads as TGCGCCAGCAGCCAAGAAGGACAAGGGGGATGGCCCCAGCATTTT. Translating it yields CASSQEGQGGWPQHF.